This T cell receptor (beta chain) stems from a study of cytomegalovirus exposure and HLA in healthy donors. Study information: About 85 million unique TCRs from HLA-typed donors were held in an early release of data. General observations from the study: Later analysis demonstrated an association between a missense DCLRE1C variant and TCR beta V- and J-gene trimming.

Of note for this clone: Its matching antigen is unknown.

PCR primers comprised 60 Vbeta and 13 Jbeta primers. Using immunoSEQ multiplex PCR, the repertoire was profiled, and TCRdb retains in-frame clones only, with some absent. The table shows 180,000 or so clones, with roughly 73% occurring only once. Sequencing was carried out using PBMCs. The clonotype comes from a woman aged 40 to 50 in good health and CMV-seropositive.

The CDR3 DNA sequence: TGTGCCAGCAGCCAAGAAAGGGGGTACCAAGAGACCCAGTACTTC. Its protein is CASSQERGYQETQYF. V is TRBV4-2 and J is TRBJ2-5; a weak D match, TRBD1 (6 bases). The germline CDR1 and CDR2 sequences are LGHNA and YNFKEQ. This CDR3 region has 15 residues. V shed 0 bases and J shed 0 bases, with 8 bases lying between them.